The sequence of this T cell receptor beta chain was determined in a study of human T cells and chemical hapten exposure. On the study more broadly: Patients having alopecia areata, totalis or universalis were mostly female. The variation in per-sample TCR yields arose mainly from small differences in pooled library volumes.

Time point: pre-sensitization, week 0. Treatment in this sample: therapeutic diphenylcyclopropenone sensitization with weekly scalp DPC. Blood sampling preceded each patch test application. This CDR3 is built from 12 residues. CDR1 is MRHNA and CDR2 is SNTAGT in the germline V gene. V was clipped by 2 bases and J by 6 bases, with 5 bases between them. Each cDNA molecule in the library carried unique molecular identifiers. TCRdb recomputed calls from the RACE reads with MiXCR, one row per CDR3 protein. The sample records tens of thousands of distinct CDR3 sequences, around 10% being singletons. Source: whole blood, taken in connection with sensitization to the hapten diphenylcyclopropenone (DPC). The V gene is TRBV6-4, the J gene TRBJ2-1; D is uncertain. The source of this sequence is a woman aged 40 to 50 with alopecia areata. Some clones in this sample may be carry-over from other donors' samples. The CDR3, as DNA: TGTGCCAGCAGTGACGCCGGCAATGAGCAGTTCTTC. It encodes CASSDAGNEQFF.